These 13 T cell receptor beta chains were sequenced from one sample in a study of T cell responses to AZD1222 COVID-19 vaccine (dated by TCRdb to about 2021). Taken with the paper, the label for time point translates to: baseline before first vaccination. Interpreted using the paper, the treatment or condition label stands for: meningococcal conjugate vaccine given as trial control. Libraries were constructed by the immunoSEQ multiplex PCR assay. Here the immuneACCESS table is served through TCRdb, limited to in-frame sequences with V and J called. Missing clones are a known gap in these copies; in checked studies unresolved V genes cover under half, and the rest lacks a known reason. Here the sample has under 150,000 clones; 75% to 95% occur a single time. The ten biggest clones cover about 3% of the sample. Here the sequenced sample was peripheral blood, taken on day 0 of MenACWY control vaccination. These receptors all stem from an adult in good health.

This chain connects TRBV3-1 (or the pseudogene TRBV3-2) to TRBJ2-7; no reliable D call. This CDR3 region has 16 residues. From germline, CDR1 is LGHDT and CDR2 YNNKEL (reference sequence). Trimming left V 1 base short and J 0 bases short, with 13 bases between. DNA for the CDR3: TGTGCCAGCAGCCAAGCCGTCCTCCCATTCTCCTACGAGCAGTACTTC. As protein: CASSQAVLPFSYEQYF.

This CDR3 is CASSLSRSGYEQYF. The CDR3 nucleotides are TGCGCCAGCAGCTTGAGTCGGTCAGGGTACGAGCAGTACTTC. The chain has TRBV5-1 and TRBJ2-7; D possibly corresponds to TRBD1 (5 bases). Trimming left V 1 base short and J 4 bases short, with 12 bases between. CDR1 and CDR2 (germline): SGHRS, YFSETQ. There are 14 residues in the CDR3. Using reference TRBV5-1 and TRBJ2-7 for the parts outside the CDR3, the full variable domain is KAGVTQTPRYLIKTRGQQVTLSCSPISGHRSVSWYQQTPGQGLQFLFEYFSETQRNKGNFPGRFSGRQFSNSRSEMNVSTLELGDSALYLCASSLSRSGYEQYFGPGTRLTVT.

The gene calls are TRBV7-9 and TRBJ2-1; perhaps TRBD2 as D (5 bases). This CDR3 comprises 14 residues. Germline loops: CDR1 SEHNR, CDR2 FQNEAQ (reference sequence). V was shortened by 5 bases and J by 4 bases, with 12 bases between the two germline ends. This CDR3 is CASSPRGLYNEQFF. In nucleotides, the CDR3 is TGTGCCAGCAGCCCCAGAGGGCTTTACAATGAGCAGTTCTTC. Full variable domain (rest looked up from reference TRBV7-9 and TRBJ2-1): DTGVSQNPRHKITKRGQNVTFRCDPISEHNRLYWYRQTLGQGPEFLTYFQNEAQLEKSRLLSDRFSAERPKGSFSTLEIQRTEQGDSAMYLCASSPRGLYNEQFFGPGTRLTVL.

This chain uses TRBV28 with TRBJ2-7; TRBD1 or TRBD2 may be the D gene (5 bases each). Germline V lookup: CDR1 MDHEN, CDR2 SYDVKM. CDR3 length equals 13 residues. Trimming pared 6 bases from V and 5 bases from J, leaving 14 bases between. The CDR3, as DNA: TGTGCCAGCAGCCGTGGGGGTTGGAACGAGCAGTACTTC. Protein: CASSRGGWNEQYF.

This chain uses TRBV4-1 with TRBJ1-1; 9 positions match TRBD1. Germline CDR1 reads MGHRA; CDR2 reads YSYEKL. The V and J ends lost 2 bases and 2 bases, in that order; junction bases with no gene match: 12. The CDR3 is made up of 18 amino acids. CDR3 coding DNA: TGCGCCAGCAGCCAAAGCCAAGGACAGGGGATTTCAAACACTGAAGCTTTCTTT. This codes for CASSQSQGQGISNTEAFF.

The CDR3 region has the DNA TGTGCCAGCAATCCATTGAACACTGAAGCTTTCTTT. Residues: CASNPLNTEAFF. The V gene is TRBV6-5, the J gene TRBJ1-1, with D unresolved. The germline V gene encodes CDR1 MNHEY and CDR2 SVGAGI. V lost 7 bases and J lost 0, with 6 bases in between. CDR3 length: 12 amino acids.

The rearrangement joins TRBV5-4 to TRBJ2-7, with D unresolved. CDR1 and CDR2 from the germline V gene are SGHNT and YYREEE (reference sequence). Trimming stripped 4 bases from V and 4 bases from J, with 9 bases between. This CDR3 comprises 12 residues. Written as DNA, the CDR3 is TGTGCCAGCAGCATGACCGGTTACGAGCAGTACTTC. Encoded protein: CASSMTGYEQYF. Based on the CDR3 plus reference TRBV5-4 and TRBJ2-7, the full variable domain is ETGVTQSPTHLIKTRGQQVTLRCSSQSGHNTVSWYQQALGQGPQFIFQYYREEENGRGNFPPRFSGLQFPNYSSELNVNALELDDSALYLCASSMTGYEQYFGPGTRLTVT.

This chain joins TRBV10-3 and TRBJ1-5; maybe TRBD1 (5 bases). The CDR3 is made up of 15 amino acids. The V end was cut by 0 bases, the J end by 0 bases, with 6 bases between. Germline V gene lookup returns CDR1 ENHRY and CDR2 SYGVKD. Written as DNA, the CDR3 is TGTGCCATCAGTGAGTCGGGGGGTAGCAATCAGCCCCAGCATTTT. Its protein is CAISESGGSNQPQHF.

This chain uses TRBV28 with TRBJ2-7; D remains ambiguous. The CDR3 runs 13 residues. The V end lost 1 base, the J end lost 5 bases, and 9 bases lay between the germline ends. CDR1 MDHEN and CDR2 SYDVKM come from the germline V gene. The chain's CDR3 is CASSLSTFDEQYF. The DNA of the CDR3 is TGTGCCAGCAGTTTATCAACTTTCGACGAGCAGTACTTC.

The rearrangement links TRBV19 to TRBJ1-5; D uncertain. V lost 3 bases, J lost 2 bases, and 17 bases lay in between. The CDR3 spans 17 residues. Germline V lookup: CDR1 LNHDA, CDR2 SQIVND (reference sequence). The CDR3 DNA is TGTGCCAGTAGTATCCTCCTCCCCCGTCCCGGCAATCAGCCCCAGCATTTT. It translates to CASSILLPRPGNQPQHF.

V is TRBV5-1 and J is TRBJ2-2; D remains ambiguous. V was cut by 0 bases and J by 4 bases, with 4 bases left in between. The germline CDR1 and CDR2 sequences are SGHRS and YFSETQ. The CDR3 is 13 amino acids. The CDR3 protein is CASSLDSTGELFF. As DNA, the CDR3 is TGCGCCAGCAGCTTGGACAGCACCGGGGAGCTGTTTTTT. Using reference TRBV5-1 and TRBJ2-2 for the parts outside the CDR3, the full variable domain is KAGVTQTPRYLIKTRGQQVTLSCSPISGHRSVSWYQQTPGQGLQFLFEYFSETQRNKGNFPGRFSGRQFSNSRSEMNVSTLELGDSALYLCASSLDSTGELFFGEGSRLTVL.

This sequence joins TRBV5-1 and TRBJ1-2; D is undetermined. CDR1 SGHRS and CDR2 YFSETQ come from the germline V gene. CDR3 length equals 13 residues. Deletions cut 0 bases from V and 8 bases from J, with 11 bases between. The CDR3 spells CASSLEAQRGYTF. The CDR3 bases are TGCGCCAGCAGCTTGGAGGCCCAACGGGGCTACACCTTC.

The chain couples TRBV29-1 to TRBJ1-2; D gene ambiguous. The V gene's germline CDR1 is SQVTM and CDR2 ANQGSEA. CDR3 length equals 12 residues. Between the trimmed V and J ends, which lost 6 bases and 7 bases, there was a span of 15 bases. CDR3 sequence: CSVALTLVGYTF. The CDR3 DNA follows: TGCAGCGTCGCCCTAACTTTAGTTGGCTACACCTTC.